This section outlines one T cell receptor beta chain sequence together with its context. These data belong to a study of CD8+ T cells in alopecia areata. Germline V gene data show CDR1 as PRHDT and CDR2 as FYEKMQ (reference sequence). This CDR3 contains 15 residues. V was pared by 3 bases and J by 5 bases, with 3 bases of the junction left unmatched. Sorting from PBMCs produced CD4+ and CD8+ T cells. TCR sequencing used cDNA made by reverse transcription of extracted RNA. Sequenced by immunoSEQ multiplex PCR; TCRdb stores in-frame clones only, minus some. The sample holds about 82,000 clones; about 51% are singletons and the top ten take just over 5.5%.

Sequenced input: NKG2D-high CD8+ T cells sorted from blood. The receptor's source is a human donor with alopecia areata. This sequence joins TRBV13 and TRBJ2-1; 11 nucleotides match TRBD2. This chain's CDR3 is CASSLASGRHNEQFF. The CDR3 DNA reads as TGTGCCAGCAGCTTGGCTAGCGGGAGGCACAATGAGCAGTTCTTC.